This paragraph reports one TCR beta chain. The data originate from a study of glioma-infiltrating T cells after dendritic cell vaccination. Clones were read by immunoSEQ multiplex PCR, and TCRdb kept only the in-frame ones, dropping some. There are approximately 36,000 clones in the sample; approximately 82% occur only once, and 7.8% lies in the top ten. The CDR3 has 19 amino acids. V lost 3 bases and J lost 0; bases outside the gene matches: 7. The germline V gene encodes CDR1 LNHNV and CDR2 YYDKDF (reference sequence). The sequence derives from a human donor with glioblastoma. J is TRBJ2-6 and V is TRBV15, with 11 bases fitting TRBD2. This sample comprised blood, obtained before dendritic cell vaccination. CDR3 coding DNA: TGTGCCACCAGCAGCGGACTAGCGGGTCGAATCTCTGGGGCCAACGTCCTGACTTTC. The encoded protein is CATSSGLAGRISGANVLTF.